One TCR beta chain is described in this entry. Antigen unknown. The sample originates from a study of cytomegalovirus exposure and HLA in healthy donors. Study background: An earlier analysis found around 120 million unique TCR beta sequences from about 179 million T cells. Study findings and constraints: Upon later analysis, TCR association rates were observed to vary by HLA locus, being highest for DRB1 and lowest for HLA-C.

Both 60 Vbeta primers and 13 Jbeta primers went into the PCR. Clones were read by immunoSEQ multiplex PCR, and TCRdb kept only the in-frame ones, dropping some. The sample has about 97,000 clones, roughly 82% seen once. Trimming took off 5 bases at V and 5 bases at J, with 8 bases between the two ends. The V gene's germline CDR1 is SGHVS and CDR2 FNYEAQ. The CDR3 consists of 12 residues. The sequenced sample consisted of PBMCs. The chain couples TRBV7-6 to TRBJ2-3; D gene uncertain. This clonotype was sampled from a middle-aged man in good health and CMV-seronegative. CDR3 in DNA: TGTGCCAGCAGCCTCCCCGTAGATACGCAGTATTTT. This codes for CASSLPVDTQYF.